The entry below gives a single T cell receptor beta chain sequence along with its context. The protocol was immunoSEQ multiplex PCR, while the TCRdb copy is restricted to in-frame clones and leaves out a portion. The sample contains 200,000 to 300,000 clones, around 88% of which appear only once. The germline gives CDR1 MNHEY, CDR2 SMNVEV (reference sequence). This CDR3 contains 14 residues. Trimming pared 6 bases from V and 4 bases from J, leaving 15 bases between. This record comes from a study of cytomegalovirus exposure and HLA in healthy donors. This receptor was identified in a woman in her thirties in good health and CMV-seropositive. The rearrangement uses TRBV27 and TRBJ1-2; possible D gene TRBD1, 6 bases. Input material: PBMCs. The CDR3 sequence is CASRRKTGLYGYTF. CDR3 sequence (DNA): TGTGCCAGCAGACGAAAGACAGGCCTCTATGGCTACACCTTC.